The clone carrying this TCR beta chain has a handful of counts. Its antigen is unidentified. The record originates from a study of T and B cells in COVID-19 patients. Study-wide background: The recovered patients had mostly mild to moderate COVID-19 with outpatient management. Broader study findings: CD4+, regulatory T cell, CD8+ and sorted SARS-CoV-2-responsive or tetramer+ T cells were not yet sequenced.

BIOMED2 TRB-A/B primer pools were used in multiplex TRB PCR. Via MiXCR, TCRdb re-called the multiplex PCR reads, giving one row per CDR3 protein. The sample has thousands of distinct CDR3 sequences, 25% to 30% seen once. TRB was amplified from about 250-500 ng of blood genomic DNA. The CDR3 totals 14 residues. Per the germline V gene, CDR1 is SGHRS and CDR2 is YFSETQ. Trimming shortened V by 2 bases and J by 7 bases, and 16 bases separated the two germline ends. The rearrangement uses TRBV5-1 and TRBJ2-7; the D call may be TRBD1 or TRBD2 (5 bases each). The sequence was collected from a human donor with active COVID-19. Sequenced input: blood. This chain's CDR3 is CASSFDSARGEQYF. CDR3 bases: TGCGCCAGCAGCTTCGACAGCGCGAGGGGAGAGCAGTACTTC.